Detailed here is one T cell receptor (beta chain). Its antigen is still unknown. Germline loops: CDR1 MNHNS, CDR2 SASEGT. The CDR3 sequence is 14 residues long. The V and J ends lost 8 bases and 3 bases respectively, with 14 bases between them. This entry is derived from a study of T cells in Graves' hyperthyroidism and ophthalmopathy. Notes on the study in general: In the blood, most expanded thyroid clonotypes above 0.001 appeared as well.

Stable disease denoted Graves' hyperthyroidism without ophthalmopathy progression within 18 months. Diagnosis of hyperthyroidism was new in patients aged 18 to 65, and its duration was under 2 months. RNA transcripts provided the source from which TCR beta CDR3 regions were amplified. HTBI primers were used for first-round RT-PCR of the TCR CDR3. TCRdb re-called the multiplex PCR reads through MiXCR, storing one row per CDR3 protein. The sample includes hundreds of thousands of distinct CDR3 sequences, roughly 15% of them seen just once. This TCR was sampled from a woman younger than 45 with Graves' hyperthyroidism. This chain joins TRBV6-1 and TRBJ1-3; the D gene is possibly TRBD1 (5 bases). Sequencing was done on a sample of blood. The CDR3: CASAITGFGNTIYF. CDR3 DNA sequence: TGTGCCAGCGCCATCACAGGATTTGGAAACACCATATATTTT.